The 13 T cell receptor beta chains in this list originate from one sample, sequenced in a study of T cell repertoires in ileal Crohn's disease. Regarding time point: neoterminal ileum biopsy at postoperative endoscopy, about 6 months after surgery. The table came from immunoSEQ multiplex PCR; TCRdb's copy has only in-frame clones and leaves some out. Of 8,000 to 10,000 clones in the sample, roughly 78% were seen once. The specimen was ileal tissue. Receptors originate from an adult with Crohn's disease.

This chain links TRBV4-1 with TRBJ2-3; TRBD2 aligns across 7 bases. In germline, CDR1 is MGHRA, CDR2 YSYEKL. CDR3 length equals 15 residues. Trimming cost V 4 bases and J 4 bases; bases outside gene matches: 8. Here the CDR3 DNA reads TGCGCCAGCAGCCCGCCCCCGGGGGGATCAGATACGCAGTATTTT. This sequence encodes CASSPPPGGSDTQYF.

The V call is TRBV28, the J call TRBJ1-5; the D gene is possibly TRBD1 (6 bases). V was cut by 6 bases and J by 2 bases, with 14 bases left in between. The CDR3 has 15 residues. Germline values: CDR1 MDHEN, CDR2 SYDVKM. Here the CDR3 reads CASRRPQGRNQPQHF. The DNA for the CDR3 is TGTGCCAGCAGGCGACCTCAGGGGCGCAATCAGCCCCAGCATTTT.

The genes are TRBV7-6 and TRBJ2-5, with TRBD1 matching 11 bases. J gave up 5 bases and V 6 bases, and 5 bases lay outside the gene matches. Germline lookup yields CDR1 SGHVS and CDR2 FNYEAQ. The CDR3 is made up of 14 amino acids. CDR3 DNA: TGTGCCAGCAGTCGGACAGGGGGCTGGGAGACCCAGTACTTC. Translation: CASSRTGGWETQYF.

This chain joins TRBV28 and TRBJ1-6, with D possibly TRBD1 on 6 matching bases. The V and J ends lost 3 bases and 7 bases respectively, with 19 bases between them. Germline CDR1 is MDHEN and CDR2 is SYDVKM. This CDR3 comprises 17 residues. The CDR3 region has the DNA TGTGCCAGCAGTTTGTACTATGGGGGGGCGCAGAATTCACCCCTCCACTTT. Translating it yields CASSLYYGGAQNSPLHF.

With regard to this clone: The junction departs from germline at one end; a sequencing error may be responsible. V and J are TRBV7-2 and TRBJ1-2; TRBD1 aligns across 9 bases. CDR3 size: 13 residues. The germline gives CDR1 SGHTA, CDR2 FQGNSA. The CDR3, as DNA: TGTGCCAGCGGCTTCGGACAGGGGCATGGCTACACCTTC. This codes for CASGFGQGHGYTF.

The J gene is TRBJ2-3, the V gene TRBV21-1; TRBD2, the table's D call, lacks a check against the DNA. TRBV21-1 is a pseudogene locus. The CDR3 sequence is 15 residues long. The CDR3 protein is CASSKNRVHTDTQYF. The CDR3 DNA sequence: TGTGCCAGCAGCAAAAACCGGGTTCACACAGATACGCAGTATTTT.

The J gene is TRBJ2-1, the V gene TRBV7-2; unclear D gene. The CDR3 has 13 amino acids. Germline loops: CDR1 SGHTA, CDR2 FQGNSA. Trimming shortened V by 5 bases and J by 9 bases, and 14 bases separated the two germline ends. The CDR3 is CASSHYLDGEQFF. For the CDR3, the DNA is TGTGCCAGCAGCCACTACTTAGATGGTGAGCAGTTCTTC.

This clone showed up just a few times. The chain has TRBV27 and TRBJ1-1; 8 nucleotides line up with TRBD1. The CDR3 loop spans 16 amino acids. Per germline, CDR1 MNHEY and CDR2 SMNVEV (reference sequence). Germline trimming cut 6 bases from V and 0 bases from J; bases unmatched to any gene: 9. In nucleotides, the CDR3 is TGTGCCAGCAGCTGGATTCTACAGGGGGTGAACACTGAAGCTTTCTTT. This gives the protein CASSWILQGVNTEAFF.

This chain uses TRBV7-9 with TRBJ2-7; 10 bases agree with TRBD1. V trimming: 4 bases; J trimming: 2 bases; junction bases outside the gene matches: 11. Germline CDR1 SEHNR, CDR2 FQNEAQ (reference sequence). The CDR3 has 17 residues. The CDR3 coding sequence is TGTGCCAGCAGCTCAAGAGGGACAGGGGAGGACACCTACGAGCAGTACTTC. Translation: CASSSRGTGEDTYEQYF.

About this clone: The junction differs from germline at one of its ends, possibly a read error. The J gene is TRBJ2-2, the V gene TRBV7-9, with a tentative D call TRBD2 (5 bases). The CDR3 runs to 16 residues. Germline V gene lookup returns CDR1 SEHNR and CDR2 FQNEAQ (reference sequence). In DNA, the CDR3 is TGTGCCAGCAGCTCAAAACAGTTTGACGAACACCGGGGAGCTGTTTTT. Translated: CASSSKQFDEHRGAVF.

This rearrangement joins TRBV28 to TRBJ2-6, with D perhaps matching TRBD1 (6 bases). The germline gives CDR1 MDHEN, CDR2 SYDVKM. The CDR3 has 20 residues. Deletions cut 3 bases from V and 4 bases from J, with 25 bases between. CDR3 coding DNA: TGTGCCAGCAGTTTTGGGCCCCGGGACACCCTCAGTCGGGGGGCCAACGTCCTGACTTTC. It translates to CASSFGPRDTLSRGANVLTF.

The gene calls are TRBV18 and TRBJ1-1, with D possibly TRBD1 on 5 matching bases. Germline loops: CDR1 KGHSH, CDR2 LQKENI. With 6 bases removed from V and 1 base from J, the gap between germline ends came to 9 bases. The CDR3 spans 13 residues. As DNA, the CDR3 is TGTGCCAGCTCCAACGGGGGGAACACTGAAGCTTTCTTT. Protein product: CASSNGGNTEAFF.

V and J are TRBV6-6 and TRBJ2-7; a possible D gene is TRBD2 (6 bases). The CDR3 spans 14 residues. With 2 bases removed from V and 2 bases from J, the gap between germline ends came to 10 bases. Per the germline V gene, CDR1 is MNHNY and CDR2 is SVGAGI (reference sequence). The CDR3, as DNA: TGTGCCAGCAGTTACCTCCGGGAGACCTACGAGCAGTACTTC. This translates into CASSYLRETYEQYF.